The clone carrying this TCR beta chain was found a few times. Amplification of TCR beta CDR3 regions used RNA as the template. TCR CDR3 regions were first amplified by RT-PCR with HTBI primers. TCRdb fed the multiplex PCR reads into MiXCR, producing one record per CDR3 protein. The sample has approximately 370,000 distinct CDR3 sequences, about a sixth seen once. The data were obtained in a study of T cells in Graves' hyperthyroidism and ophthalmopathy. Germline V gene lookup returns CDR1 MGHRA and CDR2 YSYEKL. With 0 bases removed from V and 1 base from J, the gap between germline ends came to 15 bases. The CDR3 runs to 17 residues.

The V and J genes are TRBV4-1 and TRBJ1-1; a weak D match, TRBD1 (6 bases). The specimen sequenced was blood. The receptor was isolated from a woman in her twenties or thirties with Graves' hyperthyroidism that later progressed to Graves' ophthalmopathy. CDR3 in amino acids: CASSQEGAPGANTEAFF. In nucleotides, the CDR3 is TGCGCCAGCAGCCAAGAAGGGGCGCCAGGGGCGAACACTGAAGCTTTCTTT.